The clone carrying this T cell receptor beta chain was recorded at least ten times. The antigen remains unidentified. These data belong to a study of T cells after yellow fever vaccination. Trimming removed 1 base from V and 3 bases from J, with 4 bases in between. The CDR3 runs to 13 residues. CDR1 is SGHTA and CDR2 is FQGNSA in the germline V gene. Study results and caveats: Just a small share of clonotypes turned up in the CD4 compartment as well as the CD8 compartment. The booster response re-showed most primary clones: 96% CD4, 88% CD8. Faster peaking, at day 5 versus 15, marked a secondary response that was weaker.

Template switching with 5'RACE generated the TCR cDNA and added a universal primer site and UMIs. TCRdb reanalysed the 5' RACE reads using MiXCR and keeps one entry per CDR3 protein. Here the sample spans some 240,000 distinct CDR3 sequences, about 3.5% being singletons. The rearrangement links TRBV7-2 to TRBJ1-5; D gene unclear. Sequenced material: PBMCs, taken 15 days after the yellow fever booster vaccination. The origin of this receptor is a man aged 18 to 30 who received the YFV17D yellow fever vaccine. The DNA of the CDR3 is TGTGCCAGCAGCTTAGTGGCCAATCAGCCCCAGCATTTT. Residues: CASSLVANQPQHF.